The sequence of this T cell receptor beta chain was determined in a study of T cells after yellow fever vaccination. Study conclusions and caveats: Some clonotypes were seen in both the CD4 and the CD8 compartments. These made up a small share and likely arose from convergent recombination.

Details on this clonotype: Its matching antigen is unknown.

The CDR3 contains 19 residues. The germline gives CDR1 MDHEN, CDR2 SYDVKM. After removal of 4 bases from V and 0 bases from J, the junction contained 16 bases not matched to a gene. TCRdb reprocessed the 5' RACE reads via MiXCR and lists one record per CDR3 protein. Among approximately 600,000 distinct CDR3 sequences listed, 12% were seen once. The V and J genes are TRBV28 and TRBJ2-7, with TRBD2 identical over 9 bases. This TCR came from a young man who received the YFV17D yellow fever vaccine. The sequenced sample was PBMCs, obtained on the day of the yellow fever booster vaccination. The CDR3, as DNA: TGTGCCAGCAGTTCCTCCGCCCGCGGGAGGGCCCGTAGCTCCTACGAGCAGTACTTC. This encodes CASSSSARGRARSSYEQYF.